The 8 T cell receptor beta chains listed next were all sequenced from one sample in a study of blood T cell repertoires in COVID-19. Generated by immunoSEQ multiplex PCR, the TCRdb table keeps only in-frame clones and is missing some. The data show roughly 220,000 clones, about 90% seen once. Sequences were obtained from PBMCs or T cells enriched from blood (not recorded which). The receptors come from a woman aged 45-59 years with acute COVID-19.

The CDR3 spells CAWTRKQGDQPQHF. CDR3 nucleotide sequence: TGTGCCTGGACCAGAAAACAGGGAGATCAGCCCCAGCATTTT. The V gene is TRBV30, the J gene TRBJ1-5; tentative D call: TRBD1 (6 bases). Trimming cost V 4 bases and J 5 bases, with 15 bases left between them. Germline-derived CDR1 and CDR2 are GTSNPN and SVGIG (reference sequence). There are 14 residues in the CDR3.

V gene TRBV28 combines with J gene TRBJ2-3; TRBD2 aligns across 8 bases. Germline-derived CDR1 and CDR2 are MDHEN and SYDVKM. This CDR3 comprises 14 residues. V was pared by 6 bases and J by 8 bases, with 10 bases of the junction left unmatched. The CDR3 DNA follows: TGTGCCAGCAGCTCCCCGACGACTAGCGCTACGCAGTATTTT. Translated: CASSSPTTSATQYF. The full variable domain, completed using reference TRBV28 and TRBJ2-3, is DVKVTQSSRYLVKRTGEKVFLECVQDMDHENMFWYRQDPGLGLRLIYFSYDVKMKEKGDIPEGYSVSREKKERFSLILESASTNQTSMYLCASSSPTTSATQYFGPGTRLTVL.

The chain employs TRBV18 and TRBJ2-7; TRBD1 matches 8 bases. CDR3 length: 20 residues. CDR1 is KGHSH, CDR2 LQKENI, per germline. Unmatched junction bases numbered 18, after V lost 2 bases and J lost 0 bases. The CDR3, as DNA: TGTGCCAGCTCACCATTTAGGCCGCGGACAGGGCTAGGGCCCTCCTACGAGCAGTACTTC. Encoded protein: CASSPFRPRTGLGPSYEQYF.

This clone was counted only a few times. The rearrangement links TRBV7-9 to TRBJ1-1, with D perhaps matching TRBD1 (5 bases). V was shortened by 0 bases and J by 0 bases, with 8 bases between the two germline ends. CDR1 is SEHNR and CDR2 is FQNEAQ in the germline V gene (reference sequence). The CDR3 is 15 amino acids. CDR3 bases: TGTGCCAGCAGCTTAGCGCAGGGTATGAACACTGAAGCTTTCTTT. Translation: CASSLAQGMNTEAFF.

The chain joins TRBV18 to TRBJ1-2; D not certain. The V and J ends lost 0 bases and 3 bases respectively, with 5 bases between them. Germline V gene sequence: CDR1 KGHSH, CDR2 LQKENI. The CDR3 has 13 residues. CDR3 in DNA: TGTGCCAGCTCACCACCAAGCCACTATGGCTACACCTTC. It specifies CASSPPSHYGYTF.

As DNA, the CDR3 is TGTGCCAGCTCACCATGGGGCGGGAGCGAAAAACTGTTTTTT. Protein: CASSPWGGSEKLFF. V gene TRBV18 combines with J gene TRBJ1-4; possible D gene TRBD1, 5 bases. Trimming cost V 2 bases and J 8 bases, with 12 bases left between them. This CDR3 is 14 amino acids long. Germline values: CDR1 KGHSH, CDR2 LQKENI.

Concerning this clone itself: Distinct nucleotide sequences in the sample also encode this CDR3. As DNA, the CDR3 is TGTGCCAGCAGCTTGATCAGGGATCAGCCCCAGCATTTT. Its protein product is CASSLIRDQPQHF. The rearrangement links TRBV11-2 to TRBJ1-5; a weak D match, TRBD1 (5 bases). V was clipped by 3 bases and J by 5 bases, with 8 bases between them. The length of the CDR3 is 13 residues. Germline values: CDR1 SGHAT, CDR2 FQNNGV.

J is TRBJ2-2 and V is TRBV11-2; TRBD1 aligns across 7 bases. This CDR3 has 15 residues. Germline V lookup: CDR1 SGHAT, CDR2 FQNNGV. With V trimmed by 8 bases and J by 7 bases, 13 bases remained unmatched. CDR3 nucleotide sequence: TGTGCCAGCGCCCAACAGGGGCAGTTCGGCGGGGAGCTGTTTTTT. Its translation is CASAQQGQFGGELFF.